These T cell receptor beta chains were read from a single sample in a study of cytomegalovirus exposure and HLA in healthy donors. Produced via immunoSEQ multiplex PCR; TCRdb's table is partial and in-frame only. The sample includes some 83,000 clones, 85% to 95% seen only once; the top ten take roughly 2%. The sequenced material came from PBMCs. These receptors originate from a woman aged 18-29 years in good health and CMV-seronegative. The CDR3 runs from the conserved cysteine through the conserved F or W. A D gene is named only where the DNA matches it firmly. Size tells how often a clone was seen (once, few, many) or the class of an expanded clone, and some rows leave it out.

V,D,J,size,DNA,CDR3
TRBV6-1,TRBD1,TRBJ1-4,many,TGTGCCAGCAGTGAATCCCCGGGACAGAATGAAAAACTGTTTTTT,CASSESPGQNEKLFF
TRBV19,TRBD1,TRBJ1-3,NA,TGTGCCAGTAGTATGCGGATCCTCGACAGGGTCTCTGGAAACACCATATATTTT,CASSMRILDRVSGNTIYF
TRBV5-1,TRBD1,TRBJ1-5,NA,TGCGCCAGCAGCTCTGGACAGGGGGTTCAGCCCCAGCATTTT,CASSSGQGVQPQHF
TRBV2,NA,TRBJ1-6,few,TGTGCCAGCAGTGAAAGGGACATATATTCACCCCTCCACTTT,CASSERDIYSPLHF
TRBV5-4,NA,TRBJ2-7,NA,TGTGCCAGCAGCTTGGATAGGGGCAGGTACGAGCAGTACTTC,CASSLDRGRYEQYF
TRBV6-1,TRBD1,TRBJ2-3,NA,TGTGCCTCTAGACGGACAGGAGGCACAGATACGCAGTATTTT,CASRRTGGTDTQYF
TRBV4-1,NA,TRBJ1-5,NA,TGCGCCAGCAGCCAAGTAGTGTATAGCAATCAGCCCCAGCATTTT,CASSQVVYSNQPQHF
TRBV28,NA,TRBJ2-3,NA,TGTGCCAGCAGCACTGGTGGACCTCTCCGCGGGGATACGCAGTATTTT,CASSTGGPLRGDTQYF
TRBV9,TRBD2,TRBJ2-3,NA,TGTGCCAGCAGCGCGGGACTAGCGGGGGGCTATTACCCAACAGATACGCAGTATTTT,CASSAGLAGGYYPTDTQYF
TRBV5-6,TRBD1,TRBJ1-6,NA,TGTGCCAGCACCTTCGGTGCGGGACAGGGAGTCTCACCCCTCCACTTT,CASTFGAGQGVSPLHF
TRBV7-9,NA,TRBJ1-1,NA,TGTGCCAGCAGCTTAATACGAGGCCGGAACACTGAAGCTTTCTTT,CASSLIRGRNTEAFF
TRBV2,TRBD1,TRBJ1-5,NA,TGTGCCAGCAGTGGTGACAGGGGTTTTCGGCAGCCCCAGCATTTT,CASSGDRGFRQPQHF
TRBV6-5,TRBD2,TRBJ2-3,NA,TGTGCCAGCAGTTACTCGCTAGCGGAGTACACAGATACGCAGTATTTT,CASSYSLAEYTDTQYF
TRBV19,NA,TRBJ2-2,once,TGTGCCAGTAGTTATGGGACCCAGGGGATGACCGGGGAGCTGTTTTTT,CASSYGTQGMTGELFF
TRBV5-5,NA,TRBJ1-5,NA,TGTGCCAGCAGCTTCTCCAGGGGCTTCAATCAGCCCCAGCATTTT,CASSFSRGFNQPQHF
TRBV5-1,TRBD1,TRBJ2-7,NA,TGCGCCAGCAGCATATGGGCCTCAGGACAGGGTAACTCCTACGAGCAGTACTTC,CASSIWASGQGNSYEQYF
TRBV27,NA,TRBJ1-2,once,TGTGCCAGCAGTCCCCAGGGTTGGCAGCCGGCCTATGGCTACACCTTC,CASSPQGWQPAYGYTF
TRBV19,NA,TRBJ2-5,NA,TGTGCCAGTAGTATAGAAGTAGCGGAAGAGACCCAGTACTTC,CASSIEVAEETQYF
TRBV10-3,TRBD1,TRBJ2-1,NA,TGTGCCATCAGTGAGTGGGACAGGGAAATTAATGAGCAGTTCTTC,CAISEWDREINEQFF
TRBV2,NA,TRBJ2-1,NA,TGTGCCAGCAGTTCTACAGGGTGGGGTTCGAATGAGCAGTTCTTC,CASSSTGWGSNEQFF
TRBV19,NA,TRBJ1-1,NA,TGTGCCAGTAGTATAGGAGGCACGGCGGCCCACACTGAAGCTTTCTTT,CASSIGGTAAHTEAFF
TRBV27,NA,TRBJ2-7,NA,TGTGCCAGCAGTTTAGGGGCAGGCCCTTTACAGGAGCAGTACTTC,CASSLGAGPLQEQYF
TRBV6-1,TRBD2,TRBJ2-3,few,TGTGCCAGCAGTGGGACTAGCGGGGGGGCAGATACGCAGTATTTT,CASSGTSGGADTQYF
TRBV11-3,TRBD2,TRBJ2-1,NA,TGTGCCAGCAGCGGGCAAGCGGGAGGGCCGTTTAATGAGCAGTTCTTC,CASSGQAGGPFNEQFF
TRBV5-4,NA,TRBJ2-2,NA,TGTGCCAGCAGCGCCGGACTGAACACCGGGGAGCTGTTTTTT,CASSAGLNTGELFF
TRBV4-1,TRBD1,TRBJ2-7,NA,TGCGCCAGCAGCCAAATCTGGCCAGGGGGCGTCCACGAGCAGTACTTC,CASSQIWPGGVHEQYF
TRBV15,NA,TRBJ2-7,NA,TGTGCCACCAGCAGGGGCAGGGCCGCCTACGAGCAGTACTTC,CATSRGRAAYEQYF
TRBV5-4,NA,TRBJ2-1,NA,TGTGCCAGCAGCTTGGCTGGCGGGAAAGACTATGAGCAGTTCTTC,CASSLAGGKDYEQFF
TRBV28,TRBD1,TRBJ1-5,NA,TGTGCCAGCAGTTCACCTCCCCGGGACAGCCAATTTCTTTATAGCAATCAGCCCCAGCATTTT,CASSSPPRDSQFLYSNQPQHF
TRBV11-3,TRBD2,TRBJ2-1,NA,TGTGCCAGCAGCTTAGCTAGCGGGAGCCTGGAGGTAAATGAGCAGTTCTTC,CASSLASGSLEVNEQFF
TRBV4-1,NA,TRBJ2-7,NA,TGCGCCAGCAGCACGAACGGGGGCTCCTACGAGCAGTACTTC,CASSTNGGSYEQYF
TRBV30,NA,TRBJ1-2,once,TGTGCCTGGAGTGTAGGGGGTGCCTATGGCTACACCTTC,CAWSVGGAYGYTF